This T cell receptor (beta chain) stems from a study of shared clonotypes between healthy human individuals. TCRdb keeps only in-frame clones here, not all; method: immunoSEQ multiplex PCR. The sample consists of 2 million to 3 million clones, 80% to 95% of them appearing once. The CDR3 is 14 residues long. V trimming: 10 bases; J trimming: 3 bases; junction bases outside the gene matches: 8. Germline V gene data show CDR1 as SGHRS and CDR2 as YFSETQ. The source material was naive CD4+ T cells from PBMCs. The sample's subset: CD45RA+ positively selected. The rearrangement links TRBV5-1 to TRBJ2-2, with 8 nucleotides matching TRBD2. The origin of this receptor is a man aged 18 to 35 in good health. Some clones in this sample may be carry-over from other donors' samples. In nucleotides, the CDR3 is TGCGCCTCCTGTGTAGCGGGATACACCGGGGAGCTGTTTTTT. It yields the protein CASCVAGYTGELFF.